These 24 T cell receptor beta chains were all obtained from the same sample, sequenced in a study of regulatory T cells in long-lasting Graves disease. Researchers made TCR beta libraries by using iRepertoire HTBI primers and running Arm-PCR on CDR3 regions. A single record per CDR3 protein comes from TCRdb applying MiXCR to the multiplex PCR reads. The sample holds approximately 490,000 distinct CDR3 sequences, 15% to 20% seen once. Time point specified: newly diagnosed GD, antithyroid drugs for less than 3 months. The TCR library was prepared using RNA isolated from PBMCs. These data were also reused for a study on T cells in Graves' hyperthyroidism and ophthalmopathy.

Sequences were derived from peripheral blood mononuclear cells (PBMCs), sampled at new diagnosis, from a patient treated with antithyroid drugs. The receptors were sampled from a man in his forties with Graves disease.

The gene calls are TRBV20-1 and TRBJ1-5, with D possibly matching TRBD1 (5 bases). With 0 bases removed from V and 1 base from J, the gap between germline ends came to 13 bases. Per germline, CDR1 DFQATT and CDR2 SNEGSKA (reference sequence). The length of the CDR3 is 16 residues. The DNA of the CDR3 is TGCAGTGCTAGAGACGGGCGGGACCCGAGCAATCAGCCCCAGCATTTT. Translating gives CSARDGRDPSNQPQHF.

The V call is TRBV29-1, the J call TRBJ2-3, with a possible D match to TRBD1 (5 bases). The germline CDR1 and CDR2 sequences are SQVTM and ANQGSEA. V was trimmed by 5 bases and J by 0 bases, leaving 18 bases between them. The CDR3 spans 16 residues. The CDR3 here is CSVLGLQARSTDTQYF. In DNA, the CDR3 is TGCAGCGTTTTGGGGCTCCAGGCCCGTAGCACAGATACGCAGTATTTT.

This clonotype came up a few times. The chain uses TRBV7-6 and TRBJ2-3; the D is unclear. The V and J ends lost 8 bases and 6 bases respectively, with 12 bases between them. This CDR3 comprises 12 residues. CDR1 is SGHVS and CDR2 is FNYEAQ in the germline V gene. The CDR3 sequence is CASSGLFDTQYF. The CDR3 nucleotides are TGTGCCAGCTCCGGTCTATTCGATACGCAGTATTTT.

This clonotype was observed at least ten times. The gene calls are TRBV12-3 or TRBV12-4 and TRBJ1-4; D is uncertain. Trimming took 2 bases from V and 7 from J, leaving 8 bases between them. CDR3 length: 13 residues. CDR3 DNA sequence: TGTGCCAGCAGTTTACGAGGGTCTGAAAAACTGTTTTTT. It specifies CASSLRGSEKLFF.

The CDR3 coding sequence is TGTGCCAGTACGGACAGGACCTACGAGCAGTACTTC. Its translation is CASTDRTYEQYF. The J gene is TRBJ2-7, the V gene TRBV19; 7 nucleotides agree with TRBD1. The CDR3 sequence is 12 residues long. Germline loops: CDR1 LNHDA, CDR2 SQIVND (reference sequence). J was trimmed by 2 bases and V by 7 bases; bases with no gene match: 2.

This clonotype was seen repeatedly, ten times or more. The chain employs TRBV12-3 or TRBV12-4 and TRBJ2-7, with a possible D match to TRBD2 (5 bases). The length of the CDR3 is 13 residues. Trimming took 2 bases from V and 2 from J, leaving 7 bases between them. The CDR3 protein is CASSLYGTYEQYF. The DNA for the CDR3 is TGTGCCAGCAGTTTATACGGGACCTACGAGCAGTACTTC.

This clonotype was recorded many times. This sequence joins TRBV6-2 or TRBV6-3 and TRBJ2-7, with TRBD1 matching over 8 bases. This CDR3 region has 12 residues. The germline CDR1 and CDR2 sequences are MNHEY and SVGEGT. The V and J ends lost 6 bases and 4 bases, in that order; junction bases with no gene match: 2. DNA of the CDR3: TGTGCCAGCAGGGACAGGGTGTACGAGCAGTACTTC. Translated, it gives CASRDRVYEQYF.

This clonotype showed up just a few times. The CDR3 DNA follows: TGCAGCGTTGTTCTGGGAACCCACACCTTC. Translation gives CSVVLGTHTF. This sequence joins TRBV29-1 and TRBJ1-2; D is uncertain. Trimming took 4 bases from V and 12 from J, leaving 12 bases between them. The CDR3 totals 10 residues. Germline CDR1 SQVTM, CDR2 ANQGSEA.

In this sample, this clonotype turned up many times. The genes are TRBV2 and TRBJ2-1; TRBD2 might be the D (6 bases). The germline gives CDR1 SNHLY, CDR2 FYNNEI. V lost 10 bases and J lost 5, with 15 bases in between. CDR3 length: 13 residues. The CDR3: CATRPGGNNEQFF. The CDR3 DNA is TGTGCCACCAGACCTGGAGGGAACAATGAGCAGTTCTTC. Full variable domain (remainder filled in from reference TRBV2 and TRBJ2-1): EPEVTQTPSHQVTQMGQEVILRCVPISNHLYFYWYRQILGQKVEFLVSFYNNEISEKSEIFDDQFSVERPDGSNFTLKIRSTKLEDSAMYFCATRPGGNNEQFFGPGTRLTVL.

This clonotype has a count of ten or more. The V call is TRBV15, the J call TRBJ2-1, with D hard to call. The germline CDR1 and CDR2 sequences are LNHNV and YYDKDF (reference sequence). The V end lost 0 bases, the J end lost 5 bases, and 5 bases lay between the germline ends. The CDR3 extends over 13 amino acids. The CDR3 region is CATSREGHNEQFF. The CDR3 coding sequence is TGTGCCACCAGCAGAGAGGGCCACAATGAGCAGTTCTTC. Full variable domain (rest looked up from reference TRBV15 and TRBJ2-1): DAMVIQNPRYQVTQFGKPVTLSCSQTLNHNVMYWYQQKSSQAPKLLFHYYDKDFNNEADTPDNFQSRRPNTSFCFLDIRSPGLGDTAMYLCATSREGHNEQFFGPGTRLTVL.

This clonotype was seen ten or more times. The rearrangement joins TRBV11-1 to TRBJ2-1; D is perhaps TRBD1 (6 bases). Trimming removed 2 bases from V and 7 bases from J, with 9 bases in between. The CDR3 consists of 13 residues. The germline V gene has CDR1 SGHAT and CDR2 FQDESV (reference sequence). DNA of the CDR3: TGTGCCAGCAGCTTAAGCAGGGGTAATGAGCAGTTCTTC. Translating it yields CASSLSRGNEQFF.

The genes are TRBV30 and TRBJ2-3; 11 bases fit TRBD2. The CDR3 is 14 residues long. V was pared by 5 bases and J by 9 bases, with 10 bases of the junction left unmatched. Germline V lookup: CDR1 GTSNPN, CDR2 SVGIG (reference sequence). CDR3 region: CAWRLAGGGGTQYF. The CDR3 nucleotides are TGTGCCTGGCGGCTAGCGGGAGGAGGGGGGACGCAGTATTTT.

The chain joins TRBV9 to TRBJ1-6; no clear D. The CDR3 has 14 amino acids. Per germline, CDR1 SGDLS and CDR2 YYNGEE. The V end lost 2 bases, the J end lost 6 bases, and 9 bases lay between the germline ends. The CDR3: CASSVADANSPLHF. The CDR3 coding sequence is TGTGCCAGCAGCGTCGCTGACGCTAATTCACCCCTCCACTTT.

The chain joins TRBV6-2 or TRBV6-3 to TRBJ2-3; D remains ambiguous. Trimming removed 7 bases at V and 0 bases at J, with 5 bases between. The V gene's germline CDR1 is MNHEY and CDR2 SVGEGT. CDR3 length equals 12 residues. Written as DNA, the CDR3 is TGTGCCAGCACCACAAGCACAGATACGCAGTATTTT. Its translation: CASTTSTDTQYF.

The chain links TRBV30 to TRBJ2-5; TRBD2 aligns across 15 bases. The CDR3 spans 18 residues. CDR1 is GTSNPN, CDR2 SVGIG, per germline (reference sequence). V lost 1 base, J lost 4 bases, and 10 bases stayed unmatched. Here the CDR3 DNA reads TGTGCCTGGAGTGCCCTCGGACTAGCGGGAGGGCCCAGAGAGACCCAGTACTTC. Its protein is CAWSALGLAGGPRETQYF.

The chain links TRBV19 to TRBJ1-1; D ambiguous. The length of the CDR3 is 14 residues. V gave up 3 bases and J gave up 4 bases, with 12 bases separating them. Looked up from germline, CDR1 is LNHDA and CDR2 is SQIVND (reference sequence). DNA for the CDR3: TGTGCCAGTAGTATTACCGGGAGGGTCACTGAAGCTTTCTTT. Amino acids: CASSITGRVTEAFF. Filled out from reference TRBV19 and TRBJ1-1, the complete variable domain reads DGGITQSPKYLFRKEGQNVTLSCEQNLNHDAMYWYRQDPGQGLRLIYYSQIVNDFQKGDIAEGYSVSREKKESFPLTVTSAQKNPTAFYLCASSITGRVTEAFFGQGTRLTVV.

This clonotype was observed a few times. The CDR3: CASSHLRGGNEKLFF. DNA for the CDR3: TGCGCCAGCAGCCACCTCAGGGGTGGGAATGAAAAACTGTTTTTT. This chain joins TRBV4-1 and TRBJ1-4; TRBD1 is a possible D gene (6 bases). CDR3 length equals 15 residues. Trimming left V 3 bases short and J 5 bases short, with 13 bases between. Germline CDR1 MGHRA, CDR2 YSYEKL.

This clonotype has more than one count but fewer than ten. This chain joins TRBV30 and TRBJ1-6; the match to TRBD1 covers 8 bases. The CDR3 extends over 14 amino acids. V was clipped by 3 bases and J by 6 bases; unmatched bases: 4. Germline assignment: CDR1 GTSNPN and CDR2 SVGIG (reference sequence). This CDR3 is CAWRGDRSNSPLHF. Written as DNA, the CDR3 is TGTGCCTGGAGGGGGGACAGGAGTAATTCACCCCTCCACTTT.

A note on this clonotype: A read error may be the cause here, since a much bigger clone is one base away. This chain links TRBV7-8 with TRBJ2-1; D ambiguous. Trimming took 8 bases from V and 0 from J, leaving 14 bases between them. Germline V lookup: CDR1 SGHVS, CDR2 FQNEAQ. The CDR3 is 15 amino acids. In DNA, the CDR3 is TGTGCCAGCGGGAAGGCGGTCCTCTCCTACAATGAGCAGTTCTTC. Its translation: CASGKAVLSYNEQFF.

This clonotype appeared many times. V usage is TRBV28 and J usage is TRBJ2-3, with 12 bases lining up with TRBD2. V gave up 2 bases and J gave up 2 bases; unmatched junction bases: 5. Germline values: CDR1 MDHEN, CDR2 SYDVKM. The CDR3 has 17 residues. The CDR3 DNA follows: TGTGCCAGCAGTTTAGTCACTAGCGGGAGGTTCACAGATACGCAGTATTTT. This sequence encodes CASSLVTSGRFTDTQYF. Filled out from reference TRBV28 and TRBJ2-3, the complete variable domain reads DVKVTQSSRYLVKRTGEKVFLECVQDMDHENMFWYRQDPGLGLRLIYFSYDVKMKEKGDIPEGYSVSREKKERFSLILESASTNQTSMYLCASSLVTSGRFTDTQYFGPGTRLTVL.

Many counts were recorded for this clonotype. The rearrangement links TRBV20-1 to TRBJ2-2; no clear D. The CDR3 sequence is 11 residues long. Trimming left V 6 bases short and J 6 bases short, with 8 bases between. The germline V gene has CDR1 DFQATT and CDR2 SNEGSKA (reference sequence). As DNA, the CDR3 is TGCAGTGCACCGTTCGCCGGGGAGCTGTTTTTT. This gives the protein CSAPFAGELFF.

This clonotype was picked up many times. This chain connects TRBV27 to TRBJ2-7; D remains ambiguous. The CDR3 length is 12 residues. The germline V gene has CDR1 MNHEY and CDR2 SMNVEV (reference sequence). V shed 6 bases and J shed 2 bases, with 8 bases lying between them. The CDR3 bases are TGTGCCAGCAGCCCCAACCCCTACGAGCAGTACTTC. The encoded protein is CASSPNPYEQYF.

Many counts were recorded for this clonotype. V usage is TRBV30 and J usage is TRBJ2-3; D is unclear. CDR3 length: 13 amino acids. V lost 2 bases and J 3 bases, leaving 9 bases between the germline ends. The germline CDR1 and CDR2 sequences are GTSNPN and SVGIG (reference sequence). CDR3 nucleotide sequence: TGTGCCTGGAGTCTCCGGAAGACAGATACGCAGTATTTT. This gives the protein CAWSLRKTDTQYF.

This clonotype showed up just a few times. The V and J genes are TRBV6-2 or TRBV6-3 and TRBJ2-3, with 9 nucleotides matching TRBD1. In germline, CDR1 is MNHEY, CDR2 SVGEGT. The CDR3 length is 17 residues. Trimming removed 6 bases from V and 0 bases from J; junction bases left unmatched: 10. The CDR3 region is CASRFRDREGSTDTQYF. In nucleotides, the CDR3 is TGTGCCAGCAGATTCCGGGACAGGGAAGGGAGCACAGATACGCAGTATTTT.